This TCR beta chain was observed in a study of beta chain features in type 1 diabetes listed by TCRdb under 2018. General notes on the study: Mean age, gender distribution, total cell number and subset yield did not differ between patients and healthy donors. Regulatory and stem cell-like memory subsets were isolated from only 8 patients and about 8 healthy donors, whereas naive and central memory subsets came from all 30 or so donors. Across all samples, some 100,000,000 sorted cells were examined, and cell number per subset correlated strongly with RNA yield. The study compared the TCRB repertoires of sorted circulating CD4+ T cell subsets in recently diagnosed type 1 diabetes patients with those in matched healthy donors. What the authors observed across the whole study: In all four CD4+ subsets, TCRB CDR3 length was moderately but significantly shorter in type 1 diabetes patients. Because cDNA rather than genomic DNA was sequenced, highly expressing activated cells could have been over-represented, although no difference in activation and CD3 levels was found between groups. Because small numbers of individuals were included in the HLA sub-analyses, any influence of HLA type on TCRB rearrangement was left unresolved. Shorter templates might have been favored by PCR, but patient and control samples were amplified and corrected together, so both groups would have been affected equally by any skew. Naive, central memory and regulatory TCRB repertoires appeared to be more alike among patients than among healthy donors. At VDJ recombination sites, type 1 diabetes patients had fewer insertions and more deleted nucleotides, which implies abnormalities in thymic rearrangement.

Counted from cysteine to phenylalanine, this CDR3 has 15 amino acids. The entry retains the CDR3 DNA only, 45 bases that are in frame from base 1. Per the germline V gene, MGHRA is the CDR1 and YSYEKL is the CDR2. Trimming at the junction amounts to 0 bases on V and 7 bases on J, and the germline ends lie 13 bases apart. On this clone itself: Its antigen remains unidentified. Base quality data are lacking; no much larger clone is found one base away.

The entire isolated RNA was reverse transcribed using the High Capacity cDNA Reverse Transcription Kit, and thus expressed TCRB transcripts were sequenced. Naive, central memory and regulatory T cell samples underwent deep immunoSEQ sequencing, averaging about 3.3 million total reads per sample. Sorted cells were lysed in RLT buffer and RNA was extracted with DNase-treated RNeasy Micro or Mini kits, depending on cell number. Each cell subset was processed on its own to prevent cross-contamination, while patient and healthy donor samples were processed together. TCRB sequences were amplified from cDNA with the immunoSEQ multiplex PCR, producing 87-bp fragments spanning the CDR3 region. The amplicons were sequenced using the Illumina HiSeq platform. The source study handled its data this way. Synthetic template baselines were used to correct PCR bias computationally, reads within Hamming distance 2 were collapsed together, and singletons that could not be merged were discarded. Reads were aligned against IMGT so that V, D and J genes, CDR3 length and insertions or deletions at six rearrangement sites could be assigned. Within each subset, clonotype counts were normalized to the number of sorted cells before true diversity and Gini coefficients were calculated with the tcR R package. Repertoire sharing was quantified using the overlap coefficient calculated on TCRB nucleotide sequences. As a proxy for the pre-selection repertoire, out-of-frame TCRB sequences from naive cells were analyzed. Not all clones reach the TCRdb copy of this immuneACCESS table, which keeps in-frame sequences only. Checked studies attribute under half of the gap to unresolved V genes and leave the rest unexplained. V, J and clone size reflect that table, while D and trimming were determined from the DNA. Present in this sample are some 640,000 clones, around 15% of which were seen just once. The biggest ten clones account for just under 0.04% of the sample.

From each donor, a single peripheral blood sample of about 100 mL on average was drawn into heparinised tubes. Naive, central memory, regulatory and stem cell-like memory CD4+ T cells were sorted on a BD FACSAria II using a panel including CD45RO, CCR7, CD25, CD127, CD95 and CD27. A purity above 95% was achieved for all sorted populations. PBMCs were isolated right away by Lymphoprep density gradient centrifugation and were stained directly, without culture. So that batch effects would be minimized, each experiment stained and sorted samples in pairs, pairing one healthy donor with one patient. The rearrangement joined TRBV4-1 to TRBJ1-3, with no reliable assignment of the D segment. The sequenced sample was naive CD4+ T cells from blood. The intended sense of this specimen's cell subset or site label: true naive CD4+ T cells. This TCR was recovered from a man younger than 30 with type 1 diabetes. CDR3 sequence: CASSQEVQPGNTIYF. The DNA sequence follows: TGCGCCAGCAGCCAAGAGGTACAGCCCGGGAACACCATATATTTT.